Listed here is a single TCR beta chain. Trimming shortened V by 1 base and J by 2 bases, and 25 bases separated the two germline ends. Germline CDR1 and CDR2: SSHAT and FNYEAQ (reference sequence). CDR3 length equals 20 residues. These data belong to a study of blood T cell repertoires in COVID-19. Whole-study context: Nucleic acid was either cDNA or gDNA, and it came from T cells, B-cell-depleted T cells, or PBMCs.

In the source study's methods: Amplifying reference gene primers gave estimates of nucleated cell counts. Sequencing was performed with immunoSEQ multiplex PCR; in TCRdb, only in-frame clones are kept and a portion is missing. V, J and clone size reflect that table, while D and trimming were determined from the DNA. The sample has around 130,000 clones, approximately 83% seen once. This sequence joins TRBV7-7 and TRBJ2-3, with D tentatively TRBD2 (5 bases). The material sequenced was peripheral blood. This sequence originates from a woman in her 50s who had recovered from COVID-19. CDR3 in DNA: TGTGCCAGCAGCTTAGATAGGCAGGAAGGGAGTCGGCGCCTCACAGATACGCAGTATTTT. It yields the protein CASSLDRQEGSRRLTDTQYF.